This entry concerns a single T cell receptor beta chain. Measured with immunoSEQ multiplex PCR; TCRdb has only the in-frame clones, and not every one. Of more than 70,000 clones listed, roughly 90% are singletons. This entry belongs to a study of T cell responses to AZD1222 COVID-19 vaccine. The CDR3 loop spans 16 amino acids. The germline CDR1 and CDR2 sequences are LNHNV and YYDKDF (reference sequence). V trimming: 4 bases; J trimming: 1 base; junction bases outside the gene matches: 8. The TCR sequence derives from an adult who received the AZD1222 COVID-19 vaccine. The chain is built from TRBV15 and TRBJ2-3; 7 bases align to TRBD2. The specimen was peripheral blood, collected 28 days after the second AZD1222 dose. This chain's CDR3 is CATSIDRGSGTDTQYF. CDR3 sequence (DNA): TGTGCCACCAGCATCGATCGCGGGAGTGGCACAGATACGCAGTATTTT.